What follows describes a single T cell receptor beta chain. This clone was seen only a few times. Its antigen is currently not known. The read halts 3 residues ahead of the CDR3 end, with the missing end drawn from the germline J gene. The data were obtained in a study of T cell clonality in common variable immunodeficiency (dated by TCRdb to 2013 to 2016). General findings and caveats noted by the study authors: The authors noted that sequencing repertoires of T cell subpopulations would be needed to clarify what caused the increased clonality in CVID. Healthy controls shared more TCRbeta clones with each other than CVID subjects shared among themselves (p < 0.0001). Despite equal DNA input, controls averaged about 81,820 unique sequences per sample versus about 30,000 in CVID samples. CVID TCRbeta sequences reportedly showed fewer deletions and N-nucleotide insertions and lacked highly modified clones with 13 or more V deletions. TCRbeta clonality was higher in CVID subjects than in healthy controls (t-test p = 0.018), and the increase was most characteristic of about a third of subjects. Correlations between repertoire features and clinical complications were limited by patient heterogeneity within the CVID cohort.

V loses 6 bases at its end and J loses 3 bases; junction bases beyond the gene matches: 8. The germline V gene (reference sequence) specifies SGHAT as CDR1 and FQDESV as CDR2. Taken from cysteine to phenylalanine, the CDR3 has 15 residues. Part of the CDR3 DNA is given, 36 bases translated from base 1. Most CVID patients and most healthy controls were of Caucasian heritage. Heparinized peripheral whole blood samples of roughly 5 to 8.5 ml were collected from each donor. Genomic DNA from adults with common variable immune deficiency (CVID) and from healthy adult controls was used to sequence TCRbeta CDR3 repertoires. The control group comprised some 22 healthy adult volunteers, about 12 female and roughly ten male, aged about 23 to 75 years with a mean age of roughly 34. Diluted blood was density-centrifuged over Hypaque 1077 or Ficoll-Paque to isolate peripheral blood mononuclear cells. Unsorted mononuclear cells served as the source of genomic DNA, which was extracted either by Qiagen column purification or by a centrifugation-based method.

CVID samples and control samples contributed equivalent amounts of genomic DNA as sequencing input. For every sample, a 60 bp segment covering the rearranged TCRbeta CDR3 region was amplified and then sequenced. The immunoSEQ assay, a bias-corrected multiplex PCR with high-throughput sequencing, was employed for TCRbeta amplification. In the source study's methods: Each unique nucleotide sequence was treated as a clone and annotated with V, D and J genes, copy number and frequency. Sequences were labeled productive if in frame, and non-productive if out of frame or containing stop codons. As previously described, Shannon's entropy was used to calculate clonality. The predicted amino acid sequences of productive clones were used to derive the mean CDR3 Kyte-Doolittle hydropathy. Scaled V gene usage was hierarchically clustered using Manhattan distance and complete linkage with the R hclust function. Sharing of clones by CDR3 amino acid sequence was evaluated by resampling 12 repertoires per group over 100 rounds. Repertoires were searched for roughly 70 published EBV-specific and around 240 published CMV-specific TCRbeta sequences. After a couple of CVID samples that produced fewer than 10,000 sequences were dropped from the analysis, 35 to 45 CVID repertoires remained. The immuneACCESS repertoire file appears here via TCRdb, limited to in-frame rearrangements. These files lack a portion of the clones; in checked studies, under half of the deficit traces to unresolved V genes, and the cause of the others is not known. Clonal size and the V and J genes are those of that table, whereas D and trimming came from the DNA. The table gives some 38,000 clones for this sample, with none occurring only once. Of the sample, under 3.5% is held by the ten largest clones.

The receptor's source is a person aged 18-69 years in good health. The specimen sequenced was peripheral blood mononuclear cells. The chain employs TRBV11-1 and TRBJ2-3; 8 central bases correspond to TRBD2. CDR3 DNA (partial): TGTGCCAGCAGTCCTACTAGCGGACGTACAGATACG. Its protein product is CASSPTSGRTDT. The whole CDR3 protein is CASSPTSGRTDTQYF.